The 9 T cell receptor beta chains below come from one sample, sequenced in a study of T cells after yellow fever vaccination. From the 5' RACE reads, TCRdb called clonotypes with MiXCR, one entry per CDR3 protein. The sample contains about 500,000 distinct CDR3 sequences, roughly a sixth of which appear only once. The sequencing used PBMCs, collected about 5 days after the first yellow fever vaccination. The receptor set was obtained from a man aged 18 to 35 who received the YFV17D yellow fever vaccine.

As concerns this clonotype: A much larger clone differs by one base, so this may be a read error. This CDR3 reads CASSLGQEGTQYF. The DNA of the CDR3 is TGTGCCAGCAGCTTGGGGCAAGAAGGGACCCAGTACTTC. The V call is TRBV7-3, the J call TRBJ2-5; tentatively, D is TRBD1 (5 bases). CDR3 size: 13 residues. Germline V gives CDR1 SGHTA, CDR2 FQGTGA. V was clipped by 3 bases and J by 7 bases, with 12 bases between them. Combining the CDR3 with reference TRBV7-3 and TRBJ2-5 gives the whole variable domain GAGVSQTPSNKVTEKGKYVELRCDPISGHTALYWYRQSLGQGPEFLIYFQGTGAADDSGLPNDRFFAVRPEGSVSTLKIQRTERGDSAVYLCASSLGQEGTQYFGPGTRLLVL.

CDR3 bases: TGTGCCAGCGGCCGGGACAGCCAAGGCCACACCTTC. The encoded protein is CASGRDSQGHTF. The chain has TRBV12-3 or TRBV12-4 and TRBJ1-2, with TRBD1 matching 7 bases. V was pared by 8 bases and J by 12 bases, with 12 bases of the junction left unmatched. The CDR3 is 12 amino acids.

This clonotype was seen a few times. The V and J genes are TRBV20-1 and TRBJ2-2; tentative D call: TRBD2 (7 bases). Trimming removed 5 bases at V and 6 bases at J, with 19 bases between. The germline CDR1 and CDR2 sequences are DFQATT and SNEGSKA (reference sequence). The CDR3 consists of 15 residues. Here the CDR3 reads CSAGRRRGGPGELFF. CDR3 coding DNA: TGCAGTGCTGGTCGTCGGAGGGGGGGTCCCGGGGAGCTGTTTTTT.

There are a few counts of this clonotype. The chain is built from TRBV27 and TRBJ2-7; D gene ambiguous. The CDR3 runs 15 residues. V lost 9 bases, J lost 3 bases, and 21 bases lay in between. The germline V gene has CDR1 MNHEY and CDR2 SMNVEV (reference sequence). The CDR3 sequence is CASSPTAYPIYEQYV. CDR3 bases: TGTGCCAGTAGCCCCACTGCTTATCCTATCTACGAGCAGTACGTC.

The gene calls are TRBV4-1 and TRBJ1-6, with D maybe TRBD1 (5 bases). The V end was cut by 0 bases, the J end by 3 bases, with 9 bases between. Germline assignment: CDR1 MGHRA and CDR2 YSYEKL. The CDR3 runs 16 residues. Here the CDR3 DNA reads TGCGCCAGCAGCCAAGAGGGGCACTACTATAATTCACCCCTCCACTTT. Encoded protein: CASSQEGHYYNSPLHF.

This clonotype was seen many times. The rearrangement uses TRBV7-2 and TRBJ2-3, with 12 bases matching TRBD2. After removal of 5 bases from V and 3 bases from J, the junction contained 9 bases not matched to a gene. The V gene's germline CDR1 is SGHTA and CDR2 FQGNSA. The CDR3 runs 17 residues. The chain's CDR3 is CASSPSGGAVRTDTQYF. The DNA of the CDR3 is TGTGCCAGCAGCCCTAGCGGGGGGGCCGTCAGGACAGATACGCAGTATTTT.

CDR3 region: CSARDIQGGYGYTF. The CDR3, as DNA: TGCAGTGCTAGAGATATCCAGGGGGGTTATGGCTACACCTTC. V is TRBV20-1 and J is TRBJ1-2, with TRBD1 identical over 7 bases. Germline V gene data show CDR1 as DFQATT and CDR2 as SNEGSKA (reference sequence). This CDR3 region has 14 residues. Germline trimming cut 0 bases from V and 5 bases from J; bases unmatched to any gene: 6.

This clonotype appeared a few times. The chain carries TRBV5-5 and TRBJ2-3; the D gene is possibly TRBD1 (6 bases). V was shortened by 2 bases and J by 6 bases, with 7 bases between the two germline ends. The CDR3 extends over 12 amino acids. Germline CDR1 reads SGHKS; CDR2 reads YYEKEE (reference sequence). The CDR3 sequence: CASSFTGDTQYF. CDR3 nucleotide sequence: TGTGCCAGCAGCTTTACAGGGGATACGCAGTATTTT.

The chain links TRBV6-2 or TRBV6-3 to TRBJ2-7; D tentatively fits TRBD1 or TRBD2 (5 bases each). The V gene lost 7 bases and the J gene lost 2 bases, with 9 bases spanning the gap. This CDR3 has 12 amino acids. CDR1 and CDR2 from the germline V gene are MNHEY and SVGEGT. The CDR3 DNA sequence: TGTGCCAGCATTGGGGACCCCTACGAGCAGTACGTC. It specifies CASIGDPYEQYV.